A selection of T cell receptor beta chains follows, all from one sample in a study of spatial heterogeneity in lung cancer. TCRdb reanalysed the 5' RACE reads using MiXCR and keeps one entry per CDR3 protein. The sample contains under 20,000 distinct CDR3 sequences, 9% to 10% of which appear only once. Sequenced here: PBMCs, sampled at follow-up. Receptor source: a female donor with early-stage non-small cell lung cancer. Both conserved end residues are part of each CDR3. The D gene is left open where the match is weak. Expanded clones get a size class; other rows say once, few or many, or leave the size out.

CDR3aa | CDR3nt | j_gene | abundance | v_gene | d_gene
CASSQDRGTPSRETQYF | TGCGCCAGCAGCCAAGATCGAGGGACCCCAAGTCGGGAGACCCAGTACTTC | TRBJ2-5 | many | TRBV4-3 | .
CSVVGSRDSLWTDTQYF | TGCAGCGTTGTTGGGTCCAGAGACTCCTTGTGGACAGATACGCAGTATTTT | TRBJ2-3 | many | TRBV29-1 | .
CASSSVGTVNSPLHF | TGTGCCAGCAGTTCGGTGGGGACAGTCAATTCACCCCTCCACTTT | TRBJ1-6 | once | TRBV12-3/TRBV12-4 | TRBD1
CASSRDRGPYNEQFF | TGTGCCAGCAGCAGGGACAGGGGGCCATACAATGAGCAGTTCTTC | TRBJ2-1 | . | TRBV14 | TRBD1
CASSFTSGTRTDTQYF | TGTGCCAGCAGCTTCACTAGCGGGACCCGAACAGATACGCAGTATTTT | TRBJ2-3 | many | TRBV5-5 | TRBD2
CASSPTSEGAQNEQFF | TGCGCCAGCAGCCCCACGTCGGAGGGGGCGCAGAATGAGCAGTTCTTC | TRBJ2-1 | medium-sized | TRBV5-1 | .
CASSKDTGEQFF | TGTGCCAGTAGTAAAGACACCGGTGAGCAGTTCTTC | TRBJ2-1 | many | TRBV19 | .
CSAWIQGAVETQYF | TGCAGTGCTTGGATACAGGGGGCTGTCGAGACCCAGTACTTC | TRBJ2-5 | many | TRBV20-1 | TRBD1
CASSVTGGAYQETQYF | TGTGCCAGCAGTGTAACAGGGGGCGCGTATCAAGAGACCCAGTACTTC | TRBJ2-5 | many | TRBV28 | TRBD1
CASSRPSGPNTGELFF | TGCGCCAGCAGCCGCCCTAGCGGGCCGAACACCGGGGAGCTGTTTTTT | TRBJ2-2 | many | TRBV4-1 | TRBD2
CSASVQGALGGYTF | TGCAGTGCTAGCGTACAGGGGGCGCTTGGAGGCTACACCTTC | TRBJ1-2 | many | TRBV20-1 | TRBD1
CASSFTGGDGQYF | TGTGCCAGCAGCTTCACAGGGGGGGACGGGCAGTACTTC | TRBJ2-7 | many | TRBV7-8 | .
CASSRDSSRYEQYF | TGTGCCAGCAGCCGGGACTCTAGCCGCTACGAGCAGTACTTC | TRBJ2-7 | many | TRBV11-1 | .
CASSLNWGQGSDTQYF | TGTGCCAGCAGTTTAAATTGGGGACAGGGGTCAGATACGCAGTATTTT | TRBJ2-3 | many | TRBV6-1 | TRBD1
CASSLGVGGAREQFF | TGTGCCAGCAGCTTAGGTGTCGGGGGGGCCCGGGAGCAGTTCTTC | TRBJ2-1 | . | TRBV7-2 | TRBD2
CASSWTSGRKETQYF | TGCGCCAGCAGCTGGACTAGCGGGAGGAAAGAGACCCAGTACTTC | TRBJ2-5 | many | TRBV5-1 | TRBD2